This T cell receptor (beta chain) is drawn from a study of cytomegalovirus exposure and HLA in healthy donors. At sampling all donors were nominally healthy, likely with unrecorded immune exposures. With 60 Vbeta and 13 Jbeta primers, the PCR was carried out. Generated by immunoSEQ multiplex PCR, the TCRdb table keeps only in-frame clones and is missing some. The sample records 90,000 to 140,000 clones, more than 70% being singletons. Germline V gene sequence: CDR1 GTSNPN, CDR2 SVGIG (reference sequence). This CDR3 is 11 amino acids long. V lost 4 bases to trimming and J lost 4 bases, with 7 bases between them.

This sequence was found in a man aged 30 to 39 in good health and CMV-seronegative. The genes are TRBV30 and TRBJ1-2; D ambiguous. Sequencing was carried out using PBMCs. CDR3 residues: CAWNKVYGYTF. Here the CDR3 DNA reads TGTGCCTGGAACAAAGTCTATGGCTACACCTTC.